The next 23 T cell receptor beta chains were all read from a single sample in a study of immune heterogeneity within non-small cell lung tumors. Bulk tumor genomic DNA served as template, at 550 to 700 ng per sample. Doctors removed several biopsies from each primary tumor during surgery, keeping them far apart. Those enrolled were patients newly diagnosed with untreated non-small cell lung cancer and undergoing curative surgery. The authors amplified TCR beta CDR3 by multiplex PCR with 32 V and 13 J primers. TCRdb reprocessed the multiplex PCR reads via MiXCR and lists one record per CDR3 protein. This table has about 4,900 distinct CDR3 sequences, roughly 20% appearing once. Sequencing input: lung tumor tissue. The receptor source for this set is a man in his 60s with non-small cell lung cancer.

This clonotype is categorized as medium-sized (0.01 to 0.1%). V gene TRBV4-1 combines with J gene TRBJ1-1, with 10 bases identical to TRBD1. This CDR3 comprises 14 residues. Germline trimming cut 5 bases from V and 5 bases from J; bases unmatched to any gene: 5. CDR1 and CDR2 (germline): MGHRA, YSYEKL. The CDR3 DNA follows: TGCGCCAGCAGCTACCGGGACAGGGGAACTGAAGCTTTCTTT. Amino acids: CASSYRDRGTEAFF.

Concerning this clonotype itself: The conserved final phenylalanine or tryptophan is absent from the CDR3, which likely points to a read error. It is unclear where the CDR3 begins or ends on the DNA, so no DNA is shown, and the CDR3 is as TCRdb lists it. This chain connects TRBV10-3 to TRBJ2-3; TRBD2, the table's D call, lacks a check against the DNA. The germline V gene encodes CDR1 ENHRY and CDR2 SYGVKD. The CDR3 is 15 amino acids in total, end residues counted. The chain's CDR3 is CAISVLGGRVVPLGP.

This clonotype was observed a few times. The V gene is TRBV10-2, the J gene TRBJ1-1; TRBD1 matches at 8 bases. The CDR3 has 14 amino acids. Germline CDR1 and CDR2: WSHSY and SAAADI. After removal of 8 bases from V and 1 base from J, the junction contained 6 bases not matched to a gene. This chain's CDR3 is CASAARGPNTEAFF. The CDR3 region has the DNA TGCGCCAGCGCGGCCAGGGGGCCGAACACTGAAGCTTTCTTT.

This clonotype showed up just a few times. This chain uses TRBV18 with TRBJ2-1; maybe TRBD2 (6 bases). Per germline, CDR1 KGHSH and CDR2 LQKENI. Trimming pared 3 bases from V and 7 bases from J, leaving 19 bases between. There are 16 residues in the CDR3. Here the CDR3 reads CASSPLPTGAGNEQFF. The CDR3 DNA reads TGTGCCAGCTCACCTCTCCCAACGGGAGCTGGGAATGAGCAGTTCTTC.

There are a few counts of this clonotype. The chain has TRBV6-1 and TRBJ2-5, with D perhaps matching TRBD1 (5 bases). Germline V gives CDR1 MNHNS, CDR2 SASEGT. V lost 2 bases, J lost 5 bases, and 24 bases lay in between. CDR3 length: 18 residues. For the CDR3, the DNA is TGTGCCAGCAGTGAATCCATCCCGCTAGGGGCCCACAAGGAGACCCAGTACTTC. Translation gives CASSESIPLGAHKETQYF.

The CDR3, as DNA: TGTGCCAGCAGTTTACCAGGGACGAACACCGGGGAGCTGTTTTTT. This encodes CASSLPGTNTGELFF. V and J are TRBV28 and TRBJ2-2; D is possibly TRBD1 (5 bases). Deletions cut 2 bases from V and 0 bases from J, with 7 bases between. The CDR3 sequence is 15 residues long. Germline assignment: CDR1 MDHEN and CDR2 SYDVKM.

A remark on this clonotype: A much larger clone differs by one base, so this may be a read error. This chain links TRBV9 with TRBJ2-1; 10 nucleotides match TRBD2. This CDR3 has 17 amino acids. The germline V gene has CDR1 SGDLS and CDR2 YYNGEE. CDR3: CTSSVEWASGSLDEQFF. In nucleotides, the CDR3 is TGTACCAGCAGCGTAGAGTGGGCTAGCGGGAGTCTAGATGAGCAGTTCTTC.

On this clonotype itself: A much larger clonotype is one base distant, so this may be a read error. The CDR3 does not end in the conserved phenylalanine or tryptophan, so this is likely a read error. V and J are TRBV19 and TRBJ1-1; D gene uncertain. The V gene lost 5 bases and the J gene lost 1 base, with 11 bases spanning the gap. CDR1 and CDR2 (germline): LNHDA, SQIVND (reference sequence). CDR3 length: 14 residues. As DNA, the CDR3 is TGTGCCAGTAGTCCGCGACGGACGAACACTGAAGCTTTCTCT. It is translated as CASSPRRTNTEAFS.

This clonotype is medium-sized (0.01 to 0.1%) in the sample. The V and J genes are TRBV4-1 and TRBJ2-7, with TRBD2 matching 8 bases. The CDR3 consists of 16 residues. The ends lost 0 bases at V and 4 bases at J; junction bases unmatched: 8. CDR1 MGHRA and CDR2 YSYEKL come from the germline V gene. CDR3 sequence: CASSQDLVAGSYEQYF. CDR3 nucleotide sequence: TGCGCCAGCAGCCAAGATCTGGTAGCGGGGTCATACGAGCAGTACTTC.

By proportion, this clonotype is medium-sized. As DNA, the CDR3 is TGTGCCAGCAGTCCGGCCGGGACAGGGCATCAGCCCCAGCATTTT. Its protein is CASSPAGTGHQPQHF. The chain is built from TRBV12-3 or TRBV12-4 and TRBJ1-5; 9 nucleotides agree with TRBD1. J was trimmed by 5 bases and V by 5 bases; bases with no gene match: 7. The CDR3 is 15 residues long.

This sequence joins TRBV27 and TRBJ1-2; TRBD1 aligns across 9 bases. The germline V gene has CDR1 MNHEY and CDR2 SMNVEV (reference sequence). This CDR3 has 15 amino acids. Unmatched junction bases numbered 4, after V lost 5 bases and J lost 0 bases. CDR3 nucleotide sequence: TGTGCCAGCAGTCGGAGACAGGGGGCTAACTATGGCTACACCTTC. Its protein is CASSRRQGANYGYTF.

A word on this clonotype: This may arise from a read error, as a much more abundant clone is one base away. This rearrangement joins TRBV13 to TRBJ2-7, with 9 positions matching TRBD2. Germline V gene lookup returns CDR1 PRHDT and CDR2 FYEKMQ (reference sequence). The ends lost 5 bases at V and 2 bases at J; junction bases unmatched: 7. The CDR3 is 15 residues long. The CDR3: CASSLMTSGPYEQYF. CDR3 DNA sequence: TGTGCCAGCAGCCTCATGACTAGCGGACCCTACGAGCAGTACTTC.

On this clonotype: A much bigger clone sits one base away, suggesting this may be a read error. The chain is built from TRBV10-1 and TRBJ2-2; weak D call: TRBD2 (5 bases). The CDR3 runs to 13 residues. CDR1 is WNHNN, CDR2 SYGVQD, per germline (reference sequence). The chain's CDR3 is CASSGQTTGEPFF. DNA of the CDR3: TGCGCCAGCAGTGGACAAACCACCGGGGAGCCGTTTTTT.

The J gene is TRBJ1-4, the V gene TRBV28, with TRBD1 as a possible D gene (5 bases). Germline assignment: CDR1 MDHEN and CDR2 SYDVKM. There are 16 residues in the CDR3. Trimming shortened V by 5 bases and J by 7 bases, and 20 bases separated the two germline ends. The CDR3 protein is CASSDSDPTGGEKLFF. The CDR3 region has the DNA TGTGCCAGCAGTGACTCGGATCCGACGGGGGGTGAAAAACTGTTTTTT. Full variable domain (missing parts from reference TRBV28 and TRBJ1-4): DVKVTQSSRYLVKRTGEKVFLECVQDMDHENMFWYRQDPGLGLRLIYFSYDVKMKEKGDIPEGYSVSREKKERFSLILESASTNQTSMYLCASSDSDPTGGEKLFFGSGTQLSVL.

The CDR3 region is CASSLDRGTFTIYF. The CDR3 DNA is TGTGCCAGCAGTTTAGACAGGGGAACTTTTACCATATATTTT. This chain joins TRBV12-3 or TRBV12-4 and TRBJ1-3; 7 bases line up with TRBD1. Trimming took 1 base from V and 10 from J; bases not matched to a gene: 7. The CDR3 length is 14 residues.

This clonotype was seen just once. With a much larger clone just one base away, this may be a read error. The chain has TRBV19 and TRBJ2-3, with D possibly TRBD1 on 5 matching bases. Judging by the DNA end, TRBJ2-1 fits better; the J call may be wrong. The CDR3 totals 15 residues. CDR1 and CDR2 (germline): LNHDA, SQIVND (reference sequence). Here the CDR3 reads CASSYFGAEYNVQFF. CDR3 coding DNA: TGTGCCAGTAGCTACTTTGGGGCAGAGTACAATGTGCAGTTCTTC.

This clonotype turned up a few times. The chain uses TRBV28 and TRBJ1-5; possible D gene TRBD1, 5 bases. The CDR3 spans 15 residues. Germline values: CDR1 MDHEN, CDR2 SYDVKM. V lost 2 bases and J 5 bases, leaving 13 bases between the germline ends. CDR3 DNA: TGTGCCAGCAGTTTACCCGGGAGAGGGGATCAGCCCCAGCATTTT. Translated: CASSLPGRGDQPQHF.

This clonotype was seen a handful of times. The rearrangement joins TRBV9 to TRBJ2-1; no reliable D call. Germline values: CDR1 SGDLS, CDR2 YYNGEE. This CDR3 has 13 amino acids. The V end lost 0 bases, the J end lost 9 bases, and 10 bases lay between the germline ends. The CDR3 is CASSVGPLSEQFF. Written as DNA, the CDR3 is TGTGCCAGCAGCGTAGGCCCCCTTAGTGAGCAGTTCTTC.

This clonotype came up a few times. The chain uses TRBV5-1 and TRBJ1-1; 12 positions match TRBD1. Losses at the gene ends were 4 bases for V and 2 bases for J; bases not matched to a gene: 9. Germline V CDR1 and CDR2: SGHRS, YFSETQ. CDR3 length: 17 amino acids. In DNA, the CDR3 is TGCGCCAGCAGCACCGGGACAGGGGGCGCAGGTAACACTGAAGCTTTCTTT. It is translated as CASSTGTGGAGNTEAFF.

This clonotype is categorized as medium-sized. The chain couples TRBV28 to TRBJ2-2; no firm D call. Germline V gives CDR1 MDHEN, CDR2 SYDVKM. The CDR3 contains 15 residues. Trimming left V 7 bases short and J 2 bases short, with 14 bases between. The CDR3 sequence: CASTPSPVNTGELFF. CDR3 DNA sequence: TGTGCCAGCACCCCATCGCCGGTAAACACCGGGGAGCTGTTTTTT.

This clonotype was detected a few times. V is TRBV7-2 and J is TRBJ2-7; 8 bases map to TRBD1. The CDR3 length is 15 residues. CDR1 is SGHTA, CDR2 FQGNSA, per germline. Losses at the gene ends were 0 bases for V and 0 bases for J; bases not matched to a gene: 1. The CDR3: CASSLAGTGSYEQYF. The CDR3 DNA reads TGTGCCAGCAGCTTAGCGGGGACAGGCTCCTACGAGCAGTACTTC. Complete variable domain (other parts from reference TRBV7-2 and TRBJ2-7): GAGVSQSPSNKVTEKGKDVELRCDPISGHTALYWYRQSLGQGLEFLIYFQGNSAPDKSGLPSDRFSAERTGGSVSTLTIQRTQQEDSAVYLCASSLAGTGSYEQYFGPGTRLTVT.

V and J are TRBV20-1 and TRBJ1-1, with D hard to call. The CDR3 consists of 13 residues. The ends were cut back, 1 base at V and 7 bases at J, with 13 bases in the middle. CDR1 is DFQATT and CDR2 is SNEGSKA in the germline V gene (reference sequence). The CDR3 DNA reads as TGCAGTGCTAGAGGGAGGTGGCGCATTGAAGCTTTCTTT. Encoded protein: CSARGRWRIEAFF.

This clonotype is large in the sample. This chain connects TRBV16 to TRBJ1-2, with TRBD1 matching over 11 bases. This CDR3 spans 14 amino acids. V shed 4 bases, J shed 4 bases, and the junction held 2 bases outside the gene matches. Germline CDR1 and CDR2: KGHSY and FQNENV. The CDR3 spells CASSLGQGAYGYTF. Here the CDR3 DNA reads TGTGCCAGCAGCCTAGGACAGGGGGCCTATGGCTACACCTTC.